Shown below are 8 T cell receptor beta chains from a single sample sequenced in a study of T cells after yellow fever vaccination. TCRdb reprocessed the 5' RACE reads with MiXCR, giving one entry per CDR3 protein. Here the sample spans around 340,000 distinct CDR3 sequences, around 12% being singletons. The sequencing used CD4+ T cells sorted from PBMCs, collected 15 days after the yellow fever booster vaccination. Receptors were obtained from a man younger than 35 who received the YFV17D yellow fever vaccine.

The chain is built from TRBV11-3 and TRBJ2-2; D gene uncertain. The CDR3 consists of 11 residues. Germline loops: CDR1 SGHNT, CDR2 YENEEA. The V end was cut by 6 bases, the J end by 1 base, with 0 bases between. Here the CDR3 reads CASRNTGELFF. CDR3 coding DNA: TGTGCCAGCAGGAACACCGGGGAGCTGTTTTTT.

This clonotype turned up a few times. This chain uses TRBV28 with TRBJ2-7; TRBD1 aligns across 9 bases. V was clipped by 5 bases and J by 0 bases; unmatched bases: 8. CDR1 MDHEN and CDR2 SYDVKM come from the germline V gene. This CDR3 spans 16 amino acids. The CDR3, as DNA: TGTGCCAGCAGTCCTTTGGACAGGGGACGCTCCTACGAGCAGTACGTC. This codes for CASSPLDRGRSYEQYV.

This clonotype was found a few times. The rearrangement uses TRBV4-1 and TRBJ2-5; no clear D. The CDR3 covers 14 residues. Per the germline V gene, CDR1 is MGHRA and CDR2 is YSYEKL. Trimming stripped 1 base from V and 7 bases from J, with 13 bases between. The CDR3 DNA is TGCGCCAGCAGCCAAGGTGGCCAGCCAAGGACCCAGTACTTC. It encodes CASSQGGQPRTQYF.

The chain has TRBV25-1 and TRBJ2-1, with a weak D call TRBD2 (5 bases). The CDR3 contains 16 residues. The germline V gene encodes CDR1 MGHDK and CDR2 SYGVNS. V shed 6 bases and J shed 7 bases, with 22 bases lying between them. The CDR3 nucleotides are TGTGCCAGCAGCCCCCTCACCGGGAAGGCGCAGAATGAGCAGTTCTTC. Protein product: CASSPLTGKAQNEQFF.

This rearrangement joins TRBV4-3 to TRBJ2-1, with 7 positions matching TRBD2. Germline loops: CDR1 LGHNA, CDR2 YSLEER. This CDR3 is built from 16 residues. After removal of 4 bases from V and 5 bases from J, the junction contained 11 bases not matched to a gene. The CDR3 reads CASSPQAERGHNEQFF. DNA for the CDR3: TGCGCCAGCAGCCCCCAAGCGGAGCGGGGCCACAATGAGCAGTTCTTC.

The gene calls are TRBV12-3 or TRBV12-4 and TRBJ2-5; D possibly uses TRBD1 or TRBD2 (6 bases each). V dropped 1 base and J dropped 4 bases, with 16 bases sitting between them. The CDR3 runs to 16 residues. CDR3 sequence: CASSLDGGAWGETQYF. DNA for the CDR3: TGTGCCAGCAGTTTAGACGGGGGCGCTTGGGGAGAGACCCAGTACTTC.

The V gene is TRBV10-3, the J gene TRBJ1-1; D gene unclear. V was shortened by 1 base and J by 2 bases, with 8 bases between the two germline ends. CDR1 ENHRY and CDR2 SYGVKD come from the germline V gene. CDR3 size: 14 residues. The CDR3 region has the DNA TGTGCCATCAGTGAGTGGGCGGCCAACACTGAAGCTTTCTTT. This translates into CAISEWAANTEAFF.

V is TRBV11-2 and J is TRBJ2-2; D remains ambiguous. CDR1 is SGHAT, CDR2 FQNNGV, per germline. The CDR3 loop spans 13 amino acids. V lost 5 bases to trimming and J lost 6 bases, with 10 bases between them. The CDR3 DNA follows: TGTGCCAGCAGCCTCCAGCCCCCCGGGGAGCTGTTTTTT. Encoded protein: CASSLQPPGELFF.